This T cell receptor (beta chain) was captured in a study of CD8+ T cells in alopecia areata. Judged by abundance, this clone is medium-sized. Germline and genes: mouse. Time point in this sample: mouse skin at time of skin grafting. cDNA prepared by RNA extraction and subsequent reverse transcription served as the template for sequencing. Method: immunoSEQ multiplex PCR; TCRdb's copy keeps in-frame clones and lacks some. Altogether 1,800 or so clones were found in the sample, and no singletons occur. The sample consisted of skin, taken at week 0. The receptor was isolated from a C3H/HeJ mouse with alopecia areata. As its MHC haplotype, the strain has H2-k.

CDR3 amino acids: CTCSAEDWGDYAEQFF. The sequenced CDR3 bases are TGCACCTGCAGTGCAGAGGACTGGGGGGACTATGCT. The chain is built from TRBV1 and TRBJ2-1; the match to TRBD2 covers 11 bases. Read coverage stops 4 residues before the CDR3 terminus; the germline J gene supplies the remainder. There are 16 residues in the CDR3. Losses at the gene ends were 0 bases for V and 2 bases for J; bases not matched to a gene: 0. The V gene's germline CDR1 is NSQYPW and CDR2 LRSPGD (reference sequence). Based on the CDR3 plus reference TRBV1 and TRBJ2-1, the full variable domain is VTLLEQNPRWRLVPRGQAVNLRCILKNSQYPWMSWYQQDLQKQLQWLFTLRSPGDKEVKSLPGADYLATRVTDTELRLQVANMSQGRTLYCTCSAEDWGDYAEQFFGPGTRLTVL.